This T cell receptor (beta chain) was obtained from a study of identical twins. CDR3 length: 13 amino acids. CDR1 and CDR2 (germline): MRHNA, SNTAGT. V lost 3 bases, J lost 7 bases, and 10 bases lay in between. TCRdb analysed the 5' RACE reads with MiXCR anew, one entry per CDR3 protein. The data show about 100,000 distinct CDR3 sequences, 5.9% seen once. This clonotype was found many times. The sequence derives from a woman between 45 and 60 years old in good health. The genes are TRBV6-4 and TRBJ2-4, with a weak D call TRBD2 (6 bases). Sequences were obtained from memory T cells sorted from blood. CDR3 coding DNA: TGTGCCAGCAGTGAGGGCAGCGGGAACATTCAGTACTTC. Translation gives CASSEGSGNIQYF.